Reported below is one TCR beta chain. Its target is unknown. The junction departs from the called germline gene at one end, perhaps through a read error. These data come from a study of shared clonotypes between healthy human individuals. Findings and limits, study-wide: Rarefaction gave evidence that sorted-subset sequencing remained incomplete despite large depth.

Profiled with immunoSEQ multiplex PCR; TCRdb holds only in-frame clones, not every one. The profile covers 1 million to 1.2 million clones, with approximately 75% appearing a single time and 0.7% to 0.95% taken by the ten largest. Looked up from germline, CDR1 is MDHEN and CDR2 is SYDVKM. CDR3 length: 13 amino acids. This sequence was found in a man younger than 35 in good health. Some clones in this sample may be carry-over from other donors' samples. The V and J genes are TRBV28 and TRBJ2-7; maybe TRBD1 (7 bases). The sequenced material came from memory CD4+ T cells from PBMCs. As for subset: CD45RA-negative fraction. The CDR3 spells CASSPRKDREVFF. CDR3 bases: TGTGCCAGCAGTCCCCGAAAAGACAGGGAGGTCTTCTTC.